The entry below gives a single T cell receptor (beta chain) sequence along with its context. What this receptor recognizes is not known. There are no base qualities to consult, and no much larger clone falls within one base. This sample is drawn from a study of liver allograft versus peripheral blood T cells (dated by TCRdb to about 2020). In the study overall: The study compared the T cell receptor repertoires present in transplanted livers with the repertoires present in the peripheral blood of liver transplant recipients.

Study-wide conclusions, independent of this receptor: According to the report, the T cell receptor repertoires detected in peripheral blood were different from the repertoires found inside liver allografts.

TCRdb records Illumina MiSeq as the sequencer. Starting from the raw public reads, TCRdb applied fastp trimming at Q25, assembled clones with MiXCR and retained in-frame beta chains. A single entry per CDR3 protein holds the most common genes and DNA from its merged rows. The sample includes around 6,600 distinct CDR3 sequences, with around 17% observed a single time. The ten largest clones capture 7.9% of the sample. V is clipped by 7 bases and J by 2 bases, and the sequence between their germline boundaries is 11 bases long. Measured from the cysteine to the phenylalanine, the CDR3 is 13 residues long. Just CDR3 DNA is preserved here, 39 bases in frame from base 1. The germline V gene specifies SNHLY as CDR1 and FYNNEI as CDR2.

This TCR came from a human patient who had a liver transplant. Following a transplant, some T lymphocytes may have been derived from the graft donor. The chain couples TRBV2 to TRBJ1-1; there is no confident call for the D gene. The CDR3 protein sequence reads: CASTRTGNTEAFF. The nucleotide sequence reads TGTGCCAGCACCCGGACCGGAAACACTGAAGCTTTCTTT. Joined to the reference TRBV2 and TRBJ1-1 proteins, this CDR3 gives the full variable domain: EPEVTQTPSHQVTQMGQEVILRCVPISNHLYFYWYRQILGQKVEFLVSFYNNEISEKSEIFDDQFSVERPDGSNFTLKIRSTKLEDSAMYFCASTRTGNTEAFFGQGTRLTVV.